This T cell receptor (beta chain) was captured in a study of tissue T cells after allogeneic stem cell transplantation. This table comes from immunoSEQ multiplex PCR, and its TCRdb copy is limited to in-frame clones, with some not included. The table has 5,000 or so clones, approximately 30% seen once. This CDR3 region has 14 residues. CDR1 and CDR2 from the germline V gene are NNHNN and SYGAGS (reference sequence). With 2 bases removed from V and 0 bases from J, the gap between germline ends came to 7 bases. This clone was seen a few times. Each gene name is a mouse one. The CDR3 end is not reached by the read, which stops 1 residue before it; the germline J gene fills it in. Time point meaning: mouse harvest day 14 after allogeneic transplant. Mouse grafts combined 10^7 T-cell-depleted bone marrow cells with 10^6 splenic CD5+ T cells.

This TCR was recovered from a female BALB/c mouse given C57BL/6 T cells with graft-versus-host disease after an allogeneic hematopoietic cell transplant. This chain uses TRBV13-2 with TRBJ2-5; D gene unclear. Sample: skin. The sequenced CDR3 bases are TGTGCCAGCGGTGAGACACCTAACCAAGACACCCAGTAC. Its protein product is CASGETPNQDTQY. The CDR3 in its entirety is CASGETPNQDTQYF.